The source of this T cell receptor (beta chain) is a study of T-cell reconstitution after alpha-beta-depleted transplantation in children. This clonotype was counted ten times or more. The antigen remains unidentified. General study findings and limits: The study traced high day-60 TCRbeta diversity in some patients to surviving recipient T cells and thymic progenitors. Reports say that about two months after transplant, the alpha-beta T cells came out of several hundred graft clones that had expanded. The authors attributed T-cell counts and diversity one year after transplant mostly to newly produced T cells.

This sample's TCRbeta library carried unique molecular identifier barcodes. From the PCR reads, TCRdb called clonotypes with MiXCR, one entry per CDR3 protein. The table includes fewer than 1 million distinct CDR3 sequences, less than 20% detected once. CDR1 and CDR2 from the germline V gene are SGHDT and YYEEEE. V dropped 3 bases and J dropped 11 bases, with 13 bases sitting between them. The CDR3 runs 12 residues. The source of this sequence is a male patient under 18 who had a stem cell transplant for acute lymphoblastic leukemia, so the T cells may come from the graft donor. The sample here was PBMCs, mostly from graft donor cells, taken 360 days after TCRalphabeta/CD19-depleted stem cell transplant. The chain recombines TRBV5-6 with TRBJ2-3, with a weak D call TRBD2 (6 bases). The CDR3 loop reads CASSSFAGGQYF. The CDR3 DNA sequence: TGTGCCAGCAGCTCTTTTGCCGGGGGGCAGTATTTT.